These 10 T cell receptor beta chains came from one sample sequenced in a study of response to subunit inactivated influenza vaccine. TCRdb re-analysed the RT-PCR reads in MiXCR, keeping a single row per CDR3 protein. The sample lists roughly 760,000 distinct CDR3 sequences; 21% were seen once. Sample: PBMCs from blood, taken around 5 days after vaccination. Receptors were obtained from a man aged 45-65 years who received an inactivated influenza vaccine.

This clonotype was found a few times. CDR3 nucleotide sequence: TGTGCCAGCGTGTTCCGGGGACAGCCTACAGATACGCAGTATTTT. Amino acids: CASVFRGQPTDTQYF. J is TRBJ2-3 and V is TRBV6-2 or TRBV6-3; 7 bases map to TRBD1. Germline V gene lookup returns CDR1 MNHEY and CDR2 SVGEGT. Trimming removed 8 bases from V and 3 bases from J; junction bases left unmatched: 11. This CDR3 comprises 15 residues.

This chain connects TRBV3-1 to TRBJ2-1, with D perhaps matching TRBD2 (6 bases). The CDR3 extends over 17 amino acids. Germline lookup yields CDR1 LGHDT and CDR2 YNNKEL (reference sequence). V was pared by 4 bases and J by 6 bases, with 22 bases between. The CDR3 reads CASSPTELRERGNEQFF. The CDR3, as DNA: TGTGCCAGCAGCCCCACCGAGTTACGGGAGAGGGGCAATGAGCAGTTCTTC.

To note about this clonotype: A much larger clone sits a single nucleotide away, making a read error possible. J is TRBJ2-2 and V is TRBV12-3 or TRBV12-4; TRBD1 agrees at 9 bases. The CDR3 runs to 15 residues. CDR3: CASSRDRANTGEPFF. Here the CDR3 DNA reads TGTGCCAGCAGCCGGGACAGGGCGAACACCGGGGAGCCGTTTTTT.

CDR3 in DNA: TGTGCCAGCAGCAAGGGCGATGCCCTGCCCCACAATCAGCCCCAGCATTTT. Its translation is CASSKGDALPHNQPQHF. The chain carries TRBV7-9 and TRBJ1-5, with D unresolved. V was clipped by 5 bases and J by 3 bases, with 20 bases between them. From germline, CDR1 is SEHNR and CDR2 FQNEAQ (reference sequence). The CDR3 extends over 17 amino acids.

This clonotype was observed a handful of times. The J gene is TRBJ2-1, the V gene TRBV28, with 13 bases that match TRBD2. CDR1 is MDHEN, CDR2 SYDVKM, per germline. V lost 5 bases, J lost 3 bases, and 10 bases stayed unmatched. This CDR3 has 18 residues. CDR3 DNA: TGTGCCAGCAGTACGAGACTAGCGGGAGGAGGGATCTACAATGAGCAGTTCTTC. Its translation: CASSTRLAGGGIYNEQFF.

Only a few counts were recorded for this clonotype. J is TRBJ2-7 and V is TRBV20-1; no firm D call. CDR3 length: 14 amino acids. From germline, CDR1 is DFQATT and CDR2 SNEGSKA (reference sequence). DNA for the CDR3: TGCAGCCCAGAGGACCGGCGGAGCTCCTACGAGCAGTACTTC. As protein: CSPEDRRSSYEQYF.

There are a few counts of this clonotype. V usage is TRBV7-9 and J usage is TRBJ2-1, with 9 bases that match TRBD2. The germline V gene encodes CDR1 SEHNR and CDR2 FQNEAQ (reference sequence). The length of the CDR3 is 15 residues. V was clipped by 5 bases and J by 6 bases; unmatched bases: 8. The CDR3, as DNA: TGTGCCAGCAGCATAGTAGCGGGGGCAACCAATGAGCAGTTCTTC. Translated, it gives CASSIVAGATNEQFF. The variable domain in full, completed from reference TRBV7-9 and TRBJ2-1, reads DTGVSQNPRHKITKRGQNVTFRCDPISEHNRLYWYRQTLGQGPEFLTYFQNEAQLEKSRLLSDRFSAERPKGSFSTLEIQRTEQGDSAMYLCASSIVAGATNEQFFGPGTRLTVL.

This clonotype was seen a handful of times. The rearrangement joins TRBV12-3 or TRBV12-4 to TRBJ2-5, with 8 bases aligning to TRBD2. V dropped 6 bases and J dropped 5; count of bases not matched to a gene: 14. This CDR3 is built from 16 residues. CDR3 coding DNA: TGTGCCAGCAGCAATCCTGGGACTAGTCGGGCGGAGACCCAGTACTTC. Protein sequence: CASSNPGTSRAETQYF.

This clonotype was picked up a small number of times. The chain recombines TRBV20-1 with TRBJ2-3; no clear D gene. V was shortened by 0 bases and J by 0 bases, with 7 bases between the two germline ends. The CDR3 contains 14 residues. Germline CDR1 and CDR2: DFQATT and SNEGSKA (reference sequence). CDR3 sequence reads: CSARDYGSTDTQYF. The CDR3 DNA reads TGCAGTGCTAGAGACTACGGGAGCACAGATACGCAGTATTTT.

This clonotype turned up a few times. The chain joins TRBV12-3 or TRBV12-4 to TRBJ2-5, with D perhaps given as TRBD1 or TRBD2 (6 bases each). The CDR3 runs 14 residues. Trimming pared 5 bases from V and 5 bases from J, leaving 15 bases between. Here the CDR3 reads CASSVRGGKETQYF. The CDR3 region has the DNA TGTGCCAGCAGTGTCAGAGGGGGGAAGGAGACCCAGTACTTC.